The present T cell receptor beta chain was sequenced within a study of shared clonotypes between healthy human individuals. Study findings and constraints: Among the subsets, naive ones generally showed larger estimated richness than memory ones. Among a few donors, approximately 5.4% of naive CD4 clonotypes were found in common.

Data came from immunoSEQ multiplex PCR; TCRdb stores just in-frame clones and leaves some out. The table has millions of clones, 93% seen once. As to this clone: Its matching antigen is unknown.

V lost 3 bases and J 9 bases, leaving 12 bases between the germline ends. The CDR3 runs 13 residues. CDR1 is KGHSH, CDR2 LQKENI, per germline. The origin of this receptor is a man between 18 and 35 years old in good health. Some clones in this sample may be carry-over from other donors' samples. Material: naive CD4+ T cells from PBMCs. Noted subset: CD45RA+ positively selected. V and J are TRBV18 and TRBJ2-4; D gene unclear. For the CDR3, the DNA is TGTGCCAGCTCACCGGAACTCCCGAGCATTCAGTACTTC. Translation gives CASSPELPSIQYF.